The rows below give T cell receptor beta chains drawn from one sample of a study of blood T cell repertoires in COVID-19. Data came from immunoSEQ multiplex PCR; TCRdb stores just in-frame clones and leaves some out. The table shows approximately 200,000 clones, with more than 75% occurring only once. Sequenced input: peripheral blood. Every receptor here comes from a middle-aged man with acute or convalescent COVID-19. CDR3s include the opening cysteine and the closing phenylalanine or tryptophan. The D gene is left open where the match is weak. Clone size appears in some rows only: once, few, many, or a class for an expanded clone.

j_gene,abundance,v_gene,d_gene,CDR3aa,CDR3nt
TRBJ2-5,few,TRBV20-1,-,CSAIPLETQYF,TGCAGTGCTATTCCACTAGAGACCCAGTACTTC
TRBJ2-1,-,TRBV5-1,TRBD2,CASTWTSGGSKEQFF,TGCGCCAGCACATGGACTAGCGGGGGGTCGAAGGAGCAGTTCTTC
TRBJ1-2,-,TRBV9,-,CASSDWSRGNPNVYTF,TGTGCCAGCAGCGACTGGTCTAGGGGTAACCCTAACGTCTACACCTTC
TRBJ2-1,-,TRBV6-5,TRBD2,CAGLGGRGAPREQFF,TGTGCCGGCTTAGGGGGGCGGGGGGCCCCCCGGGAGCAGTTCTTC
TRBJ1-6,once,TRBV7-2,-,CASSLLGSGNSPLHF,TGTGCCAGCAGCTTATTGGGCAGTGGTAATTCACCCCTCCACTTT
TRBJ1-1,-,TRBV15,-,CATRPAQGLNTEAFF,TGTGCCACCAGACCGGCACAGGGTTTGAACACTGAAGCTTTCTTT
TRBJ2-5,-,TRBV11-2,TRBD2,CASSPSSGGAGETQYF,TGTGCCAGCAGCCCCTCTAGCGGGGGGGCCGGGGAGACCCAGTACTTC
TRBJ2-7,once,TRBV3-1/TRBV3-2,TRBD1,CASSYKGQLSYEQYF,TGTGCCAGCAGCTATAAGGGACAGCTATCCTACGAGCAGTACTTC
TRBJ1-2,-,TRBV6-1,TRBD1,CASSPDRAYGYTF,TGTGCCAGCAGTCCAGACAGGGCCTATGGCTACACCTTC
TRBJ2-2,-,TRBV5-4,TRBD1,CASSPPGQANTGELFF,TGTGCCAGCAGCCCACCGGGACAGGCGAACACCGGGGAGCTGTTTTTT
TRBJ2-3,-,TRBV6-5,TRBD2,CASRLAGDTQYF,TGTGCCAGCAGACTAGCGGGGGATACGCAGTATTTT
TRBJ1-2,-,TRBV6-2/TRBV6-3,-,CASSDIDRTYGYTF,TGTGCCAGCAGTGACATCGACAGAACATATGGCTACACCTTC
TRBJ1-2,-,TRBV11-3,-,CASTLRARVLYGYTF,TGTGCCAGCACCCTTAGGGCCAGGGTGTTATATGGCTACACCTTC
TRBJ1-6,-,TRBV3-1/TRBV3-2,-,CASSQDPWTVANSPLHF,TGTGCCAGCAGCCAAGATCCCTGGACAGTGGCAAATTCACCCCTCCACTTT
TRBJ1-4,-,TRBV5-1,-,CASSIGQNEKLFF,TGCGCCAGCAGCATCGGACAGAATGAAAAACTGTTTTTT
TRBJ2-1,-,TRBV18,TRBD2,CASSPLASGGGEQFF,TGTGCCAGCTCACCACTTGCTAGCGGGGGTGGTGAGCAGTTCTTC
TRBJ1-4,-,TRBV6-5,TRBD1,CASSYADRGTEKLFF,TGTGCCAGCAGTTACGCCGACAGGGGAACTGAAAAACTGTTTTTT
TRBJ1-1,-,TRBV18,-,CASSTTGGDQPAFF,TGTGCCAGCTCCACCACGGGGGGCGATCAGCCGGCTTTCTTT
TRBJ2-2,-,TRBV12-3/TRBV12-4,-,CASSLGGLGVFF,TGTGCCAGCAGTTTGGGGGGACTCGGGGTGTTTTTT
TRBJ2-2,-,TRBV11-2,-,CASSHSYHGQLNTGELFF,TGTGCCAGCAGCCACTCCTATCACGGACAGTTAAACACCGGGGAGCTGTTTTTT
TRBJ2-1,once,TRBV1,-,CTSSHEGLAGANEQFF,TGCACCAGCAGCCATGAGGGACTAGCGGGGGCCAATGAGCAGTTCTTC
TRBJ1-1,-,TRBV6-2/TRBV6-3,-,CASSYQGNTEAFF,TGTGCCAGCAGTTACCAGGGGAACACTGAAGCTTTCTTT
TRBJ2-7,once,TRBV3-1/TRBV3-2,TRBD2,CASSQSGGAYEQYF,TGTGCCAGCAGCCAAAGCGGGGGGGCCTACGAGCAGTACTTC
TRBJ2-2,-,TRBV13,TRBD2,CASSLLLSWSLAGPNTGELFF,TGTGCCAGCAGCTTATTATTGTCGTGGTCTCTAGCGGGTCCGAACACCGGGGAGCTGTTTTTT
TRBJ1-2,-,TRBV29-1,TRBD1,CSVDRGGGYGYTF,TGCAGCGTTGATAGAGGGGGCGGCTATGGCTACACCTTC
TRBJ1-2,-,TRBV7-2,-,CASSLSSAYGYTF,TGTGCCAGCAGCTTATCCAGCGCCTATGGCTACACCTTC
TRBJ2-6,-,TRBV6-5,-,CAGPVGANVLTF,TGTGCCGGGCCGGTAGGGGCCAACGTCCTGACTTTC
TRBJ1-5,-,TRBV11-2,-,CASSLRRGSQPQHF,TGTGCCAGCAGCCTGAGGAGGGGATCGCAGCCCCAGCATTTT
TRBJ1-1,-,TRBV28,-,CASTGIENTEAFF,TGTGCCAGCACAGGGATCGAAAACACTGAAGCTTTCTTT
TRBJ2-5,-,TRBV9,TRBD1,CASSVGTGAETQYF,TGTGCCAGCAGCGTAGGTACAGGGGCAGAGACCCAGTACTTC
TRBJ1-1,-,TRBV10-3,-,CAISERLETEAFF,TGTGCCATCAGTGAGAGGCTGGAGACTGAAGCTTTCTTT
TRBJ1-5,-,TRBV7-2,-,CASRDTGKQPQHF,TGTGCCAGCAGAGATACAGGGAAACAGCCCCAGCATTTT
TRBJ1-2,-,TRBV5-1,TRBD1,CASSQGGLYGYTF,TGCGCCAGCAGCCAGGGGGGTCTCTATGGCTACACCTTC
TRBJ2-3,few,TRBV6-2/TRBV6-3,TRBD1,CASSPTGGRTDTQYF,TGTGCCAGCAGTCCGACAGGGGGTCGGACAGATACGCAGTATTTT
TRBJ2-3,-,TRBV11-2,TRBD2,CASGDSGRITQYF,TGTGCCAGCGGAGACAGCGGGAGGATAACGCAGTATTTT
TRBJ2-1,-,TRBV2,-,CASSADISRGNEQFF,TGTGCCAGCAGCGCTGACATTAGCCGGGGCAATGAGCAGTTCTTC
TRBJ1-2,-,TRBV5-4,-,CASSLGENDYGYTF,TGTGCCAGCAGCTTGGGGGAGAATGACTATGGCTACACCTTC
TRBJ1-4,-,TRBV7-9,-,CASSPHLRQVSNEKLFF,TGTGCCAGCAGCCCCCACCTTCGACAGGTCTCTAATGAAAAACTGTTTTTT
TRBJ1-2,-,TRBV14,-,CASSQDPQGSGYTF,TGTGCCAGCAGCCAAGATCCCCAGGGGAGCGGCTACACCTTC
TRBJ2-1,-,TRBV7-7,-,CASSFGQFNEQFF,TGTGCCAGCAGCTTCGGACAGTTCAATGAGCAGTTCTTC